This T cell receptor (beta chain) emerged from a study of post-analysis software for immune sequencing data. This clonotype was picked up many times. Its target is unknown. TCR beta cDNA libraries included unique molecular identifiers. TCRdb re-derived calls from the PCR reads in MiXCR, one entry per CDR3 protein. The sample lists 750,000 to 950,000 distinct CDR3 sequences, about 50% occurring once. This CDR3 region has 13 residues. The study, taken as a whole, reports: Elevated frequency relative to controls characterized 4 or 5 TRBV segments in patients, TRBV5-6, TRBV5-1 and TRBV20-1 among them. The study found significantly lower normalized Chao1 diversity in multiple sclerosis patients than in controls.

The sequenced sample consisted of blood. V gene TRBV21-1 combines with J gene TRBJ2-5; the table's D call TRBD2 went unverified against the DNA. TRBV21-1 is a listed pseudogene. The source is a girl aged 10-17 years with multiple sclerosis. The DNA of the CDR3 is TGTGCCAGCAGAGTTAGTCCCAAAGAGACCCAGTACTTC. Translated: CASRVSPKETQYF.